The clone carrying this T cell receptor (beta chain) was seen just once. Under the authors' procedure: Amplified reference gene primers provided the basis for estimating nucleated cell counts. Assay: immunoSEQ multiplex PCR; the TCRdb copy retains only in-frame clones and omits some. V, J and clone size reflect that table, while D and trimming were determined from the DNA. The data contain under 75,000 clones, around 83% of them singletons. V was cut by 3 bases and J by 1 base, with 7 bases left in between. Looked up from germline, CDR1 is SGHRS and CDR2 is YFSETQ. CDR3 length equals 13 residues. The sample is drawn from a study of blood T cell repertoires in COVID-19. Study overall: Donors in the United States, Italy and Spain gave samples during acute or convalescent COVID-19.

This chain uses TRBV5-1 with TRBJ2-5; no definite D call. Material: peripheral blood. The receptor was derived from a human donor in a cohort sampled during active COVID-19. CDR3 DNA sequence: TGCGCCAGCAGCTCTGGGCCCCAAGAGACCCAGTACTTC. Protein sequence: CASSSGPQETQYF.